The T cell receptor beta chain under discussion was sequenced for a study of read filtering for tumor transcriptome and immune sequencing. Study-level information: After DNase treatment, RNA was made into whole-transcriptome libraries. IR-seq gave about 4 to 10.27 million TCR reads per sample; RNA-seq gave about 80 to 1273. Broader study findings: IR-seq and RNA-seq agreed better without single-read clonotypes. Approximately 80% of IR-seq clonotypes had one read, totaling around 3.3% of reads; RNA-seq: 74.6% and 44.6%.

Molecular barcoded adaptors covering alpha/delta and beta/gamma chains were used on 400 ng RNA. MiXCR, run by TCRdb on the reads, gives a single entry per CDR3 protein. Among 9,000 to 9,500 distinct CDR3 sequences, roughly 15% were seen once, and the ten largest hold 20% to 30%. V was shortened by 3 bases and J by 2 bases, with 11 bases between the two germline ends. The CDR3 loop spans 15 amino acids. This clonotype was observed many times. Its antigen remains unidentified. Sequencing was performed on a population of CD138-negative cells sorted from bone marrow. This receptor was obtained from a donor at least 40 years old with multiple myeloma. The chain combines TRBV12-3 or TRBV12-4 with TRBJ1-5; D possibly corresponds to TRBD1 (5 bases). This chain's CDR3 is CASSLGGAGNQPQHF. The CDR3 region has the DNA TGTGCCAGCAGTTTGGGCGGGGCGGGCAATCAGCCCCAGCATTTT.